Each of the 5 T cell receptor beta chains below was sequenced from the same sample in a study of T cells in Graves' hyperthyroidism and ophthalmopathy. Researchers amplified the TCR beta CDR3 regions from RNA transcripts. When the TCR CDR3 underwent first-round RT-PCR, the HTBI primer set was used. TCRdb re-called the multiplex PCR reads with MiXCR, one entry per CDR3 protein. The repertoire has a few hundred thousand distinct CDR3 sequences, 15% to 20% of them found once; the top ten carry under 55%. The sample was blood. The receptors come from a woman aged 50 to 60 with Graves' hyperthyroidism.

There are many counts of this clonotype. V usage is TRBV2 and J usage is TRBJ2-3; TRBD2 matches 11 bases. This CDR3 contains 16 residues. The V gene's germline CDR1 is SNHLY and CDR2 FYNNEI. V lost 3 bases, J lost 1 base, and 3 bases stayed unmatched. The CDR3 bases are TGTGCCAGCAGTGACCGGGGACTAGCGGGCACAGATACGCAGTATTTT. It translates to CASSDRGLAGTDTQYF. Variable domain in full (rest from reference TRBV2 and TRBJ2-3): EPEVTQTPSHQVTQMGQEVILRCVPISNHLYFYWYRQILGQKVEFLVSFYNNEISEKSEIFDDQFSVERPDGSNFTLKIRSTKLEDSAMYFCASSDRGLAGTDTQYFGPGTRLTVL.

The sample holds one count of this clonotype. This rearrangement joins TRBV24-1 to TRBJ2-2, with 10 bases matching TRBD2. The CDR3 runs to 16 residues. With 6 bases clipped from V and 7 bases from J, the junction kept 10 bases outside the gene matches. Germline-derived CDR1 and CDR2 are KGHDR and SFDVKD. The CDR3 spells CATSTSGEGLDGELFF. CDR3 nucleotide sequence: TGTGCCACCAGTACTAGCGGGGAAGGTCTAGACGGGGAGCTGTTTTTT.

This clonotype was picked up a small number of times. V gene TRBV6-1 combines with J gene TRBJ2-3; D remains unclear. The germline V gene has CDR1 MNHNS and CDR2 SASEGT. This CDR3 has 15 amino acids. V lost 3 bases and J 5 bases, leaving 15 bases between the germline ends. The CDR3 sequence is CASSEGYLGGDTQYF. CDR3 nucleotide sequence: TGTGCCAGCAGTGAGGGCTATCTCGGTGGAGATACGCAGTATTTT.

This clonotype was found once. An end of the junction does not agree with germline; a read error may underlie this. The gene calls are TRBV5-6 and TRBJ2-7; maybe TRBD2 (5 bases). The length of the CDR3 is 17 residues. Germline V lookup: CDR1 SGHDT, CDR2 YYEEEE. The CDR3 DNA sequence: TGTGCCAGCAGCTTCGGGCCGCGGGTAGATAGCTCCTACGAGCAGTGCTTC. It encodes CASSFGPRVDSSYEQCF.

This clonotype was counted ten times or more. V is TRBV3-1 and J is TRBJ2-1, with 7 bases matching TRBD1. The CDR3 consists of 14 residues. J was trimmed by 8 bases and V by 4 bases; bases with no gene match: 8. From germline, CDR1 is LGHDT and CDR2 YNNKEL (reference sequence). The CDR3 loop is CASSLPGQADEQFF. CDR3 coding DNA: TGTGCCAGCAGCCTTCCTGGACAGGCGGATGAGCAGTTCTTC.